One T cell receptor (beta chain) is described in this entry. One end of the junction does not line up with germline, which may come from a read error. This sample is drawn from a study of T cells in Graves' hyperthyroidism and ophthalmopathy. These patients, aged 18 to 65, had recently diagnosed hyperthyroidism lasting under 2 months. TCR beta CDR3 regions were amplified from RNA transcripts. The primer set for the first-round RT-PCR of the TCR CDR3 was HTBI. TCRdb redid the calling of the multiplex PCR reads with MiXCR, one entry per CDR3 protein. The sample comprises about 300,000 distinct CDR3 sequences, approximately 13% of which are singletons, and approximately 7.9% rests with the top ten. The CDR3 is 11 amino acids. Germline V CDR1 and CDR2: LGHDT, YNNKEL (reference sequence).

The TCR sequence derives from a woman in her 40s with Graves' hyperthyroidism. The rearrangement joins TRBV3-1 to TRBJ2-1; D gene ambiguous. Sequences were obtained from blood. In nucleotides, the CDR3 is TGTGTCAGCAGCCATCTAAATGAGCAGTTCTTC. Translation: CVSSHLNEQFF.